The 32 T cell receptor beta chains presented below share a single source sample, sequenced in a study of T cell responses to AZD1222 COVID-19 vaccine. Here immunoSEQ multiplex PCR was the method, and the copy in TCRdb shows in-frame clones only, minus some. Among about 120,000 clones listed, 80% to 90% were seen once. Sequenced material: peripheral blood, taken on day 0 of AZD1222 vaccination. The source is an adult in good health.

The CDR3 loop reads CASSSQGWPYEQYF. CDR3 nucleotides: TGTGCCAGCAGTTCACAGGGCTGGCCCTACGAGCAGTACTTC. The V call is TRBV6-5, the J call TRBJ2-7, with D perhaps TRBD1 (6 bases). Germline assignment: CDR1 MNHEY and CDR2 SVGAGI. V dropped 4 bases and J dropped 2 bases, with 12 bases sitting between them. The length of the CDR3 is 14 residues.

The chain has TRBV11-2 and TRBJ1-1, with D hard to call. The CDR3 runs to 15 residues. CDR1 SGHAT and CDR2 FQNNGV come from the germline V gene. V gave up 2 bases and J gave up 2 bases, with 12 bases separating them. The CDR3: CASSLSSDGNTEAFF. The CDR3 DNA reads as TGTGCCAGCAGCTTAAGCTCTGACGGCAACACTGAAGCTTTCTTT.

The J gene is TRBJ1-1, the V gene TRBV4-2; D may be TRBD1 (6 bases). V was trimmed by 5 bases and J by 7 bases, leaving 20 bases between them. Germline V gene data show CDR1 as LGHNA and CDR2 as YNFKEQ. There are 15 residues in the CDR3. The CDR3 nucleotides read TGTGCCAGCAGCACTCTCTTTAGGGGGACATTTGAAGCTTTCTTT. The encoded protein is CASSTLFRGTFEAFF.

The genes are TRBV30 and TRBJ1-5; D is undetermined. The CDR3 spans 13 residues. Trimming cost V 2 bases and J 5 bases, with 10 bases left between them. Germline V gene data show CDR1 as GTSNPN and CDR2 as SVGIG (reference sequence). The CDR3 DNA follows: TGTGCCTGGAGTATGGCAGACGATCAGCCCCAGCATTTT. Its translation is CAWSMADDQPQHF.

The gene calls are TRBV18 and TRBJ2-3, with a tentative D call TRBD2 (6 bases). With 5 bases removed from V and 0 bases from J, the gap between germline ends came to 15 bases. The germline V gene has CDR1 KGHSH and CDR2 LQKENI. CDR3 length: 16 amino acids. CDR3 nucleotide sequence: TGTGCCAGCTCAACCAGGCGGGGAGCTAGCACAGATACGCAGTATTTT. This sequence encodes CASSTRRGASTDTQYF. The full variable domain, its missing parts supplied by reference TRBV18 and TRBJ2-3, is NAGVMQNPRHLVRRRGQEARLRCSPMKGHSHVYWYRQLPEEGLKFMVYLQKENIIDESGMPKERFSAEFPKEGPSILRIQQVVRGDSAAYFCASSTRRGASTDTQYFGPGTRLTVL.

A remark on this clone: One end of the junction is discordant with germline, which a read error may explain. The chain joins TRBV7-9 to TRBJ2-7; 9 positions match TRBD2. The CDR3 consists of 12 residues. Germline V gene sequence: CDR1 SEHNR, CDR2 FQNEAQ (reference sequence). CDR3 nucleotide sequence: TGTGCCAGCAGCTTAGGTAGCGGGGGCCGGGTCTTC. As protein: CASSLGSGGRVF.

DNA for the CDR3: TGTGCCATCAGTGAGTCGACTACCAATGAGCAGTTCTTC. It encodes CAISESTTNEQFF. The chain links TRBV10-3 to TRBJ2-1, with D perhaps TRBD2 (5 bases). Germline-derived CDR1 and CDR2 are ENHRY and SYGVKD. The CDR3 extends over 13 amino acids. Deletions cut 0 bases from V and 6 bases from J, with 6 bases between.

J is TRBJ1-4 and V is TRBV25-1, with a tentative D call TRBD1 (5 bases). Per germline, CDR1 MGHDK and CDR2 SYGVNS. This CDR3 contains 16 residues. Trimming took off 3 bases at V and 8 bases at J, with 19 bases between the two ends. The CDR3 reads CASSDWGGTGGEKLFF. DNA of the CDR3: TGTGCCAGCAGTGACTGGGGGGGAACAGGCGGCGAAAAACTGTTTTTT.

As to this clone: A junction boundary mismatches the germline segment, possibly from a read error. The chain uses TRBV2 and TRBJ2-5; D is possibly TRBD2 (5 bases). Germline values: CDR1 SNHLY, CDR2 FYNNEI. The CDR3 has 14 residues. This CDR3 is CASCEGQSPRTQYF. In nucleotides, the CDR3 is TGTGCCAGCTGTGAGGGTCAGAGTCCTCGGACCCAGTACTTC.

The gene calls are TRBV5-4 and TRBJ1-2; the match to TRBD1 covers 9 bases. The germline CDR1 and CDR2 sequences are SGHNT and YYREEE (reference sequence). CDR3 length: 15 residues. V gave up 4 bases and J gave up 4 bases; unmatched junction bases: 8. Written as DNA, the CDR3 is TGTGCCAGCAGCCCGGCGGGACAGGGTGCCTATGGCTACACCTTC. It yields the protein CASSPAGQGAYGYTF.

The chain carries TRBV7-2 and TRBJ2-7, with 7 bases matching TRBD1. The J segment lost 2 bases and the V segment lost 1 base, leaving 5 bases of the junction unmatched. The CDR3 has 15 amino acids. Germline CDR1 reads SGHTA; CDR2 reads FQGNSA. The CDR3 DNA reads TGTGCCAGCAGCTTAGGACAGGGCCTACCCTACGAGCAGTACTTC. The encoded protein is CASSLGQGLPYEQYF.

The CDR3 bases are TGTGCCAGCAGCTTATGGGGGAACACTGAAGCTTTCTTT. Translation: CASSLWGNTEAFF. The rearrangement joins TRBV11-3 to TRBJ1-1; D remains ambiguous. The germline CDR1 and CDR2 sequences are SGHNT and YENEEA. The CDR3 has 13 residues. The V gene lost 2 bases and the J gene lost 1 base, with 5 bases spanning the gap.

The gene calls are TRBV19 and TRBJ1-5; TRBD1 aligns across 8 bases. The CDR3 has 11 residues. Losses at the gene ends were 10 bases for V and 7 bases for J; bases not matched to a gene: 3. CDR1 and CDR2 (germline): LNHDA, SQIVND (reference sequence). DNA for the CDR3: TGTGCCACGGGACAGGACCAGCCCCAGCATTTT. It yields the protein CATGQDQPQHF.

This chain links TRBV4-1 with TRBJ2-1; the match to TRBD2 covers 7 bases. J was trimmed by 8 bases and V by 7 bases; bases with no gene match: 8. Per germline, CDR1 MGHRA and CDR2 YSYEKL. The CDR3 loop spans 13 amino acids. CDR3: CASKLAGQDEQFF. CDR3 in DNA: TGCGCCAGCAAGTTAGCGGGTCAGGATGAGCAGTTCTTC.

This sequence joins TRBV27 and TRBJ1-2; possible D gene TRBD1, 5 bases. Germline CDR1 is MNHEY and CDR2 is SMNVEV (reference sequence). This CDR3 spans 14 amino acids. With 2 bases removed from V and 8 bases from J, the gap between germline ends came to 15 bases. The CDR3 DNA is TGTGCCAGCAGTTTAAGCGGGGGGTCGTGGGGCTACACCTTC. This codes for CASSLSGGSWGYTF.

This chain connects TRBV24-1 to TRBJ1-2; 9 bases align to TRBD1. The CDR3 is 13 residues long. Trimming cost V 3 bases and J 8 bases; bases outside gene matches: 3. Germline V CDR1 and CDR2: KGHDR, SFDVKD. The CDR3 DNA sequence: TGTGCCACCAGTGATGGACAGGGGATCGGCTACACCTTC. It yields the protein CATSDGQGIGYTF.

The chain has TRBV28 and TRBJ1-2; TRBD1 aligns across 10 bases. CDR1 is MDHEN and CDR2 is SYDVKM in the germline V gene. The length of the CDR3 is 17 residues. J lost 5 bases, V lost 3 bases, and 12 bases had no gene match. CDR3 bases: TGTGCCAGCAGTTTGTCTGGGACAGGGGCGTTTTCGTATGGCTACACCTTC. Translation gives CASSLSGTGAFSYGYTF.

For this clone: One junction end does not reproduce the germline sequence, and a read error may be involved. The chain has TRBV7-2 and TRBJ2-7; D not resolved. Germline CDR1 reads SGHTA; CDR2 reads FQGNSA. The CDR3 spans 9 residues. DNA of the CDR3: TGTGCCAGCAGCTCTGAGCTGGACTTC. This encodes CASSSELDF.

The rearrangement uses TRBV12-3 or TRBV12-4 and TRBJ1-5, with 7 bases that match TRBD1. V dropped 6 bases and J dropped 7; count of bases not matched to a gene: 3. The CDR3 totals 12 residues. In DNA form, the CDR3 reads TGTGCCAGCAGAACAGGGGAGCAGCCCCAGCATTTT. Translation gives CASRTGEQPQHF.

V gene TRBV28 combines with J gene TRBJ2-7; D possibly uses TRBD1 or TRBD2 (6 bases each). V was cut by 2 bases and J by 7 bases, with 9 bases left in between. Germline V gene lookup returns CDR1 MDHEN and CDR2 SYDVKM. The CDR3 is made up of 12 amino acids. The CDR3 here is CASSLGGGEQYF. CDR3 sequence (DNA): TGTGCCAGCAGTTTAGGAGGGGGGGAGCAGTACTTC.

In DNA, the CDR3 is TGCGCCAGCAGCCAGGGACAGGGGCGCACTAATGAAAAACTGTTTTTT. It encodes CASSQGQGRTNEKLFF. This sequence joins TRBV5-1 and TRBJ1-4; 10 nucleotides align to TRBD1. The CDR3 is made up of 16 amino acids. Losses at the gene ends were 4 bases for V and 2 bases for J; bases not matched to a gene: 5. Germline V gives CDR1 SGHRS, CDR2 YFSETQ.

This clone was recorded a few times. The chain has TRBV7-2 and TRBJ1-2; D gene unclear. The CDR3 runs 14 residues. Germline CDR1 reads SGHTA; CDR2 reads FQGNSA. Trimming stripped 1 base from V and 3 bases from J, with 9 bases between. CDR3 in amino acids: CASSLGHTDYGYTF. The CDR3 DNA follows: TGTGCCAGCAGCTTAGGGCACACTGACTATGGCTACACCTTC.

This clone has only one observation. The rearrangement links TRBV28 to TRBJ1-2; 7 nucleotides align to TRBD1. This CDR3 spans 14 amino acids. The germline V gene encodes CDR1 MDHEN and CDR2 SYDVKM. V lost 6 bases to trimming and J lost 7 bases; unmatched junction nucleotides: 11. The CDR3 here is CASRKGGPVSGYTF. As DNA, the CDR3 is TGTGCCAGCAGGAAAGGGGGCCCCGTCTCTGGCTACACCTTC.

The chain has TRBV18 and TRBJ2-5; D remains unclear. Looked up from germline, CDR1 is KGHSH and CDR2 is LQKENI. V lost 3 bases and J lost 5, with 7 bases in between. This CDR3 has 12 amino acids. This CDR3 is CASSPEKETQYF. Written as DNA, the CDR3 is TGTGCCAGCTCACCTGAAAAGGAGACCCAGTACTTC.

This clone was counted once. The chain employs TRBV28 and TRBJ1-1; D remains ambiguous. The V end lost 3 bases, the J end lost 6 bases, and 11 bases lay between the germline ends. The CDR3 consists of 13 residues. Germline V gene lookup returns CDR1 MDHEN and CDR2 SYDVKM. CDR3 residues: CASSLRDPSEAFF. CDR3 nucleotide sequence: TGTGCCAGCAGTTTGAGGGATCCGTCTGAAGCTTTCTTT.

The V gene is TRBV6-5, the J gene TRBJ2-7; 7 bases line up with TRBD2. The J segment lost 3 bases and the V segment lost 9 bases, leaving 11 bases of the junction unmatched. Germline V gene sequence: CDR1 MNHEY, CDR2 SVGAGI. The CDR3 extends over 14 amino acids. This CDR3 reads CASQRGAGNYEQYF. The DNA for the CDR3 is TGTGCCAGTCAACGGGGAGCGGGGAACTACGAGCAGTACTTC.

CDR3 nucleotide sequence: TGCAGCGTTGGGACTGCACCCCACGAGCAGTACTTC. Its translation is CSVGTAPHEQYF. This rearrangement joins TRBV29-1 to TRBJ2-7; tentatively, D is TRBD2 (5 bases). CDR1 and CDR2 (germline): SQVTM, ANQGSEA. The CDR3 loop spans 12 amino acids. V lost 4 bases, J lost 5 bases, and 12 bases lay in between.

The chain combines TRBV19 with TRBJ1-2; D not certain. The germline V gene has CDR1 LNHDA and CDR2 SQIVND (reference sequence). The CDR3 sequence is 13 residues long. Trimming left V 1 base short and J 5 bases short, with 8 bases between. DNA of the CDR3: TGTGCCAGTAGTATAGCGTCAGATTATGGCTACACCTTC. Protein sequence: CASSIASDYGYTF. The complete variable domain, with remaining parts taken from reference TRBV19 and TRBJ1-2, reads DGGITQSPKYLFRKEGQNVTLSCEQNLNHDAMYWYRQDPGQGLRLIYYSQIVNDFQKGDIAEGYSVSREKKESFPLTVTSAQKNPTAFYLCASSIASDYGYTFGSGTRLTVV.

A word on this clone: The sample has other DNA sequences that encode this CDR3 too. The chain recombines TRBV3-1 (or the pseudogene TRBV3-2) with TRBJ2-3; TRBD2 matches 13 bases. The germline CDR1 and CDR2 sequences are LGHDT and YNNKEL (reference sequence). The CDR3 length is 17 residues. The V gene end was trimmed by 3 bases and the J gene end by 0 bases; junction bases not matched to a gene: 3. For the CDR3, the DNA is TGTGCCAGCAGCCAGGGACTAGCGGGGCTTAGCACAGATACGCAGTATTTT. Translation: CASSQGLAGLSTDTQYF.

The rearrangement uses TRBV29-1 and TRBJ1-2, with D maybe TRBD1 (5 bases). CDR1 SQVTM and CDR2 ANQGSEA come from the germline V gene. The CDR3 totals 12 residues. V lost 7 bases and J lost 4, with 13 bases in between. The chain's CDR3 is CSAPWGPYGYTF. The CDR3 nucleotides are TGCAGCGCCCCCTGGGGCCCCTATGGCTACACCTTC.

The chain combines TRBV10-3 with TRBJ2-1; 8 nucleotides align to TRBD2. This CDR3 contains 15 residues. Germline CDR1 and CDR2: ENHRY and SYGVKD. V gave up 8 bases and J gave up 7 bases; unmatched junction bases: 13. The CDR3 DNA is TGTGCCATCTCTAAGGGTGCGGGGGGTGAGAATGAGCAGTTCTTC. Translated, it gives CAISKGAGGENEQFF.

This chain connects TRBV15 to TRBJ1-2; no clear D. V was pared by 5 bases and J by 1 base, with 8 bases between. The CDR3 consists of 13 residues. Germline loops: CDR1 LNHNV, CDR2 YYDKDF (reference sequence). CDR3 DNA sequence: TGTGCCACCAGCCCGTCCATTAACTATGGCTACACCTTC. The encoded protein is CATSPSINYGYTF.